This T cell receptor beta chain was identified during a study of blood T cell repertoires in COVID-19. Study at large: Some COVID-19 samples were acute and others convalescent; all came from the United States, Italy and Spain. PBMCs, B-cell-depleted T cells, or T cells were the source of the cDNA or gDNA that made up the material.

Authors' analysis steps: For nucleated cells, counts were estimated from reference gene primer amplification. Here immunoSEQ multiplex PCR was the method, and the copy in TCRdb shows in-frame clones only, minus some. V and J calls plus clone size are reproduced from that table; the DNA served to infer D and trimming. Seen here are 200,000 to 250,000 clones, 75% to 90% observed once, and the top ten hold over 7%. Seattle-derived patients entered the study during active infection and were followed longitudinally. The CDR3 runs 11 residues. V lost 7 bases and J 10 bases, leaving 12 bases between the germline ends.

The TCR was taken from a woman at least 80 years old with COVID-19, enrolled during active disease. Sequences were obtained from peripheral blood. This sequence joins TRBV12-3 or TRBV12-4 and TRBJ2-3; D call uncertain. This CDR3 is CASNEEGAQYF. CDR3 in DNA: TGTGCCAGCAACGAGGAAGGTGCGCAGTATTTT.